The rows below give T cell receptor beta chains drawn from one sample of a study of human T cells and chemical hapten exposure. Each CDR3 protein is one row after TCRdb ran MiXCR on the RACE reads. Of about 190,000 distinct CDR3 sequences in the sample, 24% were seen once. Sample: whole blood, taken in connection with sensitization to the hapten diphenylcyclopropenone (DPC). These receptors were taken from a woman in her thirties or forties with alopecia areata. Some clones in this sample may be carry-over from other donors' samples. Both conserved end residues are part of each CDR3. A D gene is named only where the DNA matches it firmly. Clone size appears in some rows only: once, few, many, or a class for an expanded clone.

>TRBV27|16|.|TRBJ2-3|.
CASSFSWTSSTDTQYF
TGTGCCAGCAGTTTTTCCTGGACTTCTAGCACAGATACGCAGTATTTT
>TRBV4-3|16|.|TRBJ2-1|few
CASSQDPRDSHNEQFF
TGCGCCAGCAGCCAAGATCCCCGGGATTCACACAATGAGCAGTTCTTC
>TRBV5-1|14|.|TRBJ1-4|few
CASSVLATNEKLFF
TGCGCCAGCAGTGTTCTAGCAACTAATGAAAAACTGTTTTTT
>TRBV13|15|TRBD2|TRBJ2-5|few
CASSRASGRKETQYF
TGTGCCAGCAGCCGGGCTAGCGGGAGAAAAGAGACCCAGTACTTC
>TRBV20-1|13|.|TRBJ2-7|.
CSALYGYHYEQYF
TGCAGTGCTCTATACGGCTACCACTACGAGCAGTACTTC
>TRBV28|14|TRBD2|TRBJ2-1|few
CASSGLAGYNEQFF
TGTGCCAGCTCTGGACTAGCGGGCTACAATGAGCAGTTCTTC
>TRBV28|13|.|TRBJ1-5|.
CASIQGGNQPQHF
TGTGCCAGCATTCAGGGAGGCAATCAGCCCCAGCATTTT
>TRBV10-3|12|.|TRBJ2-6|few
CAISSGANVLTF
TGTGCCATCAGCTCTGGGGCCAACGTCCTGACTTTC
>TRBV4-2|14|.|TRBJ2-2|once
CASSQVGITGELFF
TGTGCCAGCAGCCAAGTAGGGATCACCGGGGAGCTGTTTTTT
>TRBV20-1|13|.|TRBJ2-7|few
CSATRDTAYEQYF
TGCAGTGCTACCCGGGACACCGCCTACGAGCAGTACTTC
>TRBV9|13|TRBD2|TRBJ2-5|.
CASSVSGGETQYF
TGTGCCAGCAGCGTATCGGGAGGAGAGACCCAGTACTTC
>TRBV5-1|16|.|TRBJ2-3|.
CASSLSADRGTDTQYF
TGCGCCAGCAGCTTGAGTGCGGACAGAGGCACAGATACGCAGTATTTT
>TRBV7-2|12|.|TRBJ1-1|many
CASSLGQGPAFF
TGTGCCAGCAGCTTAGGGCAGGGCCCAGCTTTCTTT
>TRBV6-2/TRBV6-3|14|.|TRBJ1-2|few
CASSSRTANYGYTF
TGTGCCAGCAGTTCCCGGACAGCGAACTATGGCTACACCTTC
>TRBV28|12|.|TRBJ1-2|few
CASSLDWYGYTF
TGTGCCAGCAGTTTGGACTGGTATGGCTACACCTTC
>TRBV29-1|12|.|TRBJ1-2|few
CSVDREAYGYTF
TGCAGCGTTGATAGGGAGGCCTATGGCTACACCTTC
>TRBV20-1|14|TRBD2|TRBJ2-1|few
CSASLAGAYNEQFF
TGCAGTGCTAGTTTAGCGGGTGCCTACAATGAGCAGTTCTTC
>TRBV6-6|13|.|TRBJ2-3|few
CASSYPGLDTQYF
TGTGCCAGCAGTTACCCCGGACTGGATACGCAGTATTTT
>TRBV5-1|18|.|TRBJ2-2|.
CASSSLYITGANTGELFF
TGCGCCAGCAGCTCATTGTATATAACGGGAGCGAACACCGGGGAGCTGTTTTTT
>TRBV11-2|15|TRBD2|TRBJ2-7|few
CASSPFPSGSYEQYF
TGTGCCAGCAGCCCCTTCCCGAGCGGGAGCTACGAGCAGTACTTC
>TRBV29-1|13|.|TRBJ2-7|.
CSVSPTGNYEQYF
TGCAGCGTTTCCCCGACAGGCAACTACGAGCAGTACTTC
>TRBV7-6|15|TRBD2|TRBJ2-7|.
CASSSTAGGPYEQYF
TGTGCCAGCAGCTCGACAGCGGGAGGGCCCTACGAGCAGTACTTC
>TRBV9|15|.|TRBJ1-5|.
CASSVTGQSNQPQHF
TGTGCCAGCAGCGTCACAGGACAGAGCAATCAGCCCCAGCATTTT
>TRBV4-2|17|.|TRBJ2-2|few
CASSPEGAHANTGELFF
TGTGCCAGCAGCCCAGAGGGAGCGCACGCGAACACCGGGGAGCTGTTTTTT
>TRBV5-5|13|TRBD1|TRBJ1-5|.
CASSMTGSQPQHF
TGTGCCAGCAGCATGACAGGGTCCCAGCCCCAGCATTTT
>TRBV29-1|13|TRBD1|TRBJ2-3|.
CSADRGGSDTQYF
TGCAGCGCGGACAGGGGAGGCTCAGATACGCAGTATTTT
>TRBV6-4|16|.|TRBJ2-1|.
CASSDSGRHSYNEQFF
TGTGCCAGCAGTGACTCGGGCCGTCACTCCTACAATGAGCAGTTCTTC
>TRBV5-1|16|.|TRBJ2-5|few
CASGKGDSGPQETQYF
TGCGCCAGCGGAAAGGGGGATAGCGGGCCTCAAGAGACCCAGTACTTC
>TRBV29-1|14|.|TRBJ2-1|many
CSVEVFSRGDEQFF
TGCAGCGTTGAAGTATTTTCTCGCGGGGATGAGCAGTTCTTC
>TRBV10-3|12|.|TRBJ2-1|few
CAISALYNEQFF
TGTGCCATCAGCGCGCTTTACAATGAGCAGTTCTTC
>TRBV28|15|.|TRBJ1-6|.
CASSFGDRNNSPLHF
TGTGCCAGCAGTTTTGGAGACAGGAATAATTCACCCCTCCACTTT
>TRBV12-3/TRBV12-4|13|.|TRBJ1-4|few
CASALATNEKLFF
TGTGCCAGTGCGCTTGCAACTAATGAAAAACTGTTTTTT
>TRBV10-3|13|.|TRBJ2-1|few
CAISGTASNEQFF
TGTGCCATCAGCGGGACTGCATCCAATGAGCAGTTCTTC
>TRBV29-1|19|TRBD2|TRBJ2-3|.
CSVRPVAASGSVSTDTQYF
TGCAGCGTTCGTCCCGTGGCGGCTAGCGGGAGTGTCAGCACAGATACGCAGTATTTT
>TRBV20-1|15|TRBD2|TRBJ2-2|few
CSAPVGGVNTGELFF
TGCAGTGCCCCCGTGGGGGGGGTCAACACCGGGGAGCTGTTTTTT
>TRBV5-1|16|TRBD2|TRBJ2-3|.
CASSPGLAGITDTQYF
TGCGCCAGCAGCCCGGGACTAGCGGGGATCACAGATACGCAGTATTTT
>TRBV29-1|14|.|TRBJ2-1|few
CSVWGLSSYNEQFF
TGCAGCGTATGGGGCCTAAGCTCCTACAATGAGCAGTTCTTC
>TRBV28|16|TRBD1|TRBJ2-7|.
CASSSATGGFGGEQYF
TGTGCCAGCAGTTCGGCGACAGGGGGCTTTGGAGGCGAGCAGTACTTC
>TRBV5-1|13|.|TRBJ2-5|few
CASSLEGQETQYF
TGCGCCAGCAGCTTGGAAGGCCAAGAGACCCAGTACTTC
>TRBV7-2|17|.|TRBJ2-2|.
CASSLSRTTPNTGELFF
TGTGCCAGCAGCTTATCCAGGACAACCCCGAACACCGGGGAGCTGTTTTTT
>TRBV6-5|15|.|TRBJ1-6|few
CASSQSGVRESPLHF
TGTGCCAGCAGTCAATCAGGGGTTAGGGAGTCACCCCTCCACTTT